The TCR beta chain described here comes from a study of cytomegalovirus exposure and HLA in healthy donors. CDR3 length: 16 amino acids. Germline trimming cut 1 base from V and 7 bases from J; bases unmatched to any gene: 7. CDR1 and CDR2 from the germline V gene are PRHDT and FYEKMQ (reference sequence). 60 Vbeta and 13 Jbeta primers were used in PCR. Produced via immunoSEQ multiplex PCR; TCRdb's table is partial and in-frame only. This sample has approximately 140,000 clones, with around 79% found just once. The gene calls are TRBV13 and TRBJ2-2; 9 bases are shared with TRBD1. This clonotype originated in a woman between 50 and 59 years old in good health and CMV-seropositive. The sample consisted of PBMCs. The CDR3 bases are TGTGCCAGCAGCTTAGACAGGGGGCAAGTCGGCGGGGAGCTGTTTTTT. It translates to CASSLDRGQVGGELFF.